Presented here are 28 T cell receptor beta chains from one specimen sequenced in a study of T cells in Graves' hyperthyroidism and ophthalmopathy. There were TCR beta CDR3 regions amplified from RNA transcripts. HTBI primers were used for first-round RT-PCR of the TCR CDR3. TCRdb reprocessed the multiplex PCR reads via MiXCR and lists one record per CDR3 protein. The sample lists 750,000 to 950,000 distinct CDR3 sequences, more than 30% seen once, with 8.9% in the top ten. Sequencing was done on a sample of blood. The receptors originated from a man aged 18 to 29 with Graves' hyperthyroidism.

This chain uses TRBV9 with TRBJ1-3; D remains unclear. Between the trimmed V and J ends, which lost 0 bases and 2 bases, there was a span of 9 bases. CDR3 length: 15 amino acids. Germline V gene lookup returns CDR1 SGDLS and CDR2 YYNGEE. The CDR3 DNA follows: TGTGCCAGCAGCGTAGATGGGGAGACTGGAAACACCATATATTTT. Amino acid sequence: CASSVDGETGNTIYF.

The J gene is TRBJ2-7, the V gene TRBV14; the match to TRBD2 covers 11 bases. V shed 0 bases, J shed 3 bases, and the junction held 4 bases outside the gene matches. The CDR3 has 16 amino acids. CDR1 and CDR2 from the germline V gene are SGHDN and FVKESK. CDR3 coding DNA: TGTGCCAGCAGCCAAGATCAACTAGCGGGGGACTACGAGCAGTACTTC. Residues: CASSQDQLAGDYEQYF.

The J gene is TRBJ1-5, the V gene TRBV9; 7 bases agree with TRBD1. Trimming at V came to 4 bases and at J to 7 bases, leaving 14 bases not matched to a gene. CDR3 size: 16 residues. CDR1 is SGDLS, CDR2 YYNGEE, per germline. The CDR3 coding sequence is TGTGCCAGCAGCATGCGTCCTAACAGGGGTTACCAGCCCCAGCATTTT. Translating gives CASSMRPNRGYQPQHF.

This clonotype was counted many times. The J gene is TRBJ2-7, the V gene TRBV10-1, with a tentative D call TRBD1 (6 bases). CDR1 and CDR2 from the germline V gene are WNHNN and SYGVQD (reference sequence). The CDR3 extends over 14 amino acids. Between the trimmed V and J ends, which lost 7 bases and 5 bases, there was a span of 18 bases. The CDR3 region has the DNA TGCGCCAGCACCCAACCACAGGGATTCCACGAGCAGTACTTC. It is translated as CASTQPQGFHEQYF.

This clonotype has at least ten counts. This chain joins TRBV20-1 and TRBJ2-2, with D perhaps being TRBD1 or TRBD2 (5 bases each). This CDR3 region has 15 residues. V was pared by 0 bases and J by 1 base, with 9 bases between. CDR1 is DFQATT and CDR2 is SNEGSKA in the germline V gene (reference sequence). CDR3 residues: CSARDPRGNTGELFF. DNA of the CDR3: TGCAGTGCTAGAGATCCGAGGGGGAACACCGGGGAGCTGTTTTTT.

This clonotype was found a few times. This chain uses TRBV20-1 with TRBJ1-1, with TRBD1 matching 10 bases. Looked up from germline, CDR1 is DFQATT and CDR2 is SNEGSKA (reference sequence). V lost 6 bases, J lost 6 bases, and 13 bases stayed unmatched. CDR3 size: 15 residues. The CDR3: CSAGGQGTLSAEAFF. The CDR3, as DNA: TGCAGTGCCGGGGGACAGGGGACGTTATCCGCTGAAGCTTTCTTT.

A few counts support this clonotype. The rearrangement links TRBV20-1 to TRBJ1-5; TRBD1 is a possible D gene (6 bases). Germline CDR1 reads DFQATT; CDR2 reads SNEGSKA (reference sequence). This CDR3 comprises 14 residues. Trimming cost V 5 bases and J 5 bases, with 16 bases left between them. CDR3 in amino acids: CSAFRRRGDQPQHF. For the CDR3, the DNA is TGCAGTGCTTTCAGAAGGAGGGGGGATCAGCCCCAGCATTTT.

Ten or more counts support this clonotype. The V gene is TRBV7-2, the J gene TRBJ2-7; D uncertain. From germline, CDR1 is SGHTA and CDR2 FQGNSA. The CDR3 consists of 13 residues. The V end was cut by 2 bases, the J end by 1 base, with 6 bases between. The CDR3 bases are TGTGCCAGCAGCTTAATGGCTTCCTACGAGCAGTACTTC. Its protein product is CASSLMASYEQYF.

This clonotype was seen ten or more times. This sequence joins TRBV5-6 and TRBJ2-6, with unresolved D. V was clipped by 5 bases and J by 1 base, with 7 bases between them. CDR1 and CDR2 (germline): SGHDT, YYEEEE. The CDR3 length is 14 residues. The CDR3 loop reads CASRWASGANVLTF. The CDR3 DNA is TGTGCCAGCAGATGGGCGTCTGGGGCCAACGTCCTGACTTTC.

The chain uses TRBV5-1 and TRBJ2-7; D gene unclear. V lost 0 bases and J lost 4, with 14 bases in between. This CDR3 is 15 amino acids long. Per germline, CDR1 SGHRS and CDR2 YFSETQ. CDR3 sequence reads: CASSLGTVRKYEQYF. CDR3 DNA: TGCGCCAGCAGCTTGGGTACAGTAAGAAAGTACGAGCAGTACTTC.

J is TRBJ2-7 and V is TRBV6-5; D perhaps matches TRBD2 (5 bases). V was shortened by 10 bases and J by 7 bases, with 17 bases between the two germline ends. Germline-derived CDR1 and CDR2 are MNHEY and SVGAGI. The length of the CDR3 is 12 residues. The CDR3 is CATRGSGFEQYF. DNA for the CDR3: TGTGCCACAAGAGGGTCGGGTTTTGAGCAGTACTTC.

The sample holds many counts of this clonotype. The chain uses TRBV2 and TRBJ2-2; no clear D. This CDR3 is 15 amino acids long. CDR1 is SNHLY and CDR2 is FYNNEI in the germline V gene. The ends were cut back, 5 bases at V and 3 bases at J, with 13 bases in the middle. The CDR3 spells CASSPPAEHTGELFF. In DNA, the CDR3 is TGTGCCAGCAGTCCCCCTGCGGAGCACACCGGGGAGCTGTTTTTT.

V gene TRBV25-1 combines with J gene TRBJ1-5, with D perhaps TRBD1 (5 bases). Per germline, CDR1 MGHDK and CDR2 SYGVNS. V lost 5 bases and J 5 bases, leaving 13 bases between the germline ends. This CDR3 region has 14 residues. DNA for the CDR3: TGTGCCAGCAGTCCACGGACACCCTATCAGCCCCAGCATTTT. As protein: CASSPRTPYQPQHF.

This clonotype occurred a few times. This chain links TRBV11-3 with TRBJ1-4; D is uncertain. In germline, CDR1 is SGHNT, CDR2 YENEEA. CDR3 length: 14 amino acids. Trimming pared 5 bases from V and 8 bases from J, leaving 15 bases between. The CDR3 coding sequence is TGTGCCAGCAGCCGGGAGGGCAAGTACGAAAAACTGTTTTTT. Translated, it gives CASSREGKYEKLFF. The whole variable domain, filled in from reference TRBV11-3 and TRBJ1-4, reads EAGVVQSPRYKIIEKKQPVAFWCNPISGHNTLYWYLQNLGQGPELLIRYENEEAVDDSQLPKDRFSAERLKGVDSTLKIQPAELGDSAVYLCASSREGKYEKLFFGSGTQLSVL.

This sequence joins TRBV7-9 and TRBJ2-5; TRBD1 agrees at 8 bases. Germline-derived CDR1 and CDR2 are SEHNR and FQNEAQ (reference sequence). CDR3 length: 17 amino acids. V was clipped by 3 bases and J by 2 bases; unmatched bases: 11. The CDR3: CASSFGTGFNSQETQYF. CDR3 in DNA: TGTGCCAGCAGCTTTGGGACAGGATTTAATTCACAAGAGACCCAGTACTTC. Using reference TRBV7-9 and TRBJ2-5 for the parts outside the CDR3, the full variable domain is DTGVSQNPRHKITKRGQNVTFRCDPISEHNRLYWYRQTLGQGPEFLTYFQNEAQLEKSRLLSDRFSAERPKGSFSTLEIQRTEQGDSAMYLCASSFGTGFNSQETQYFGPGTRLLVL.

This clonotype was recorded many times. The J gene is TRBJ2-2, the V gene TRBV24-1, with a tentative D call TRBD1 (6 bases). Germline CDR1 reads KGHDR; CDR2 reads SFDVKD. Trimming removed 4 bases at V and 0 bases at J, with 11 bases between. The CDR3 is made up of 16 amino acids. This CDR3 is CATSDKDSANTGELFF. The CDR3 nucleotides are TGTGCCACCAGTGACAAGGACAGCGCGAACACCGGGGAGCTGTTTTTT.

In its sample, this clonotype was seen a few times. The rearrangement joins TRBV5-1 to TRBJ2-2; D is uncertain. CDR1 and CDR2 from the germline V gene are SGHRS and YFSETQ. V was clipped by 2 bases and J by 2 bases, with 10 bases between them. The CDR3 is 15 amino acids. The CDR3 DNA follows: TGCGCCAGCAGCTTATATGACACCAACACCGGGGAGCTGTTTTTT. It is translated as CASSLYDTNTGELFF. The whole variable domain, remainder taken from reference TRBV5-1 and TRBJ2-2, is KAGVTQTPRYLIKTRGQQVTLSCSPISGHRSVSWYQQTPGQGLQFLFEYFSETQRNKGNFPGRFSGRQFSNSRSEMNVSTLELGDSALYLCASSLYDTNTGELFFGEGSRLTVL.

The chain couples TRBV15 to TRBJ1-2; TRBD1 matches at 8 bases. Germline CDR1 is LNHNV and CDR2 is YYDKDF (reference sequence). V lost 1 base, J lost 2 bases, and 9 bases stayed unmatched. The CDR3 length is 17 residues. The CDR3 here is CATSRVGRGQENYGYTF. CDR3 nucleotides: TGTGCCACCAGCAGAGTTGGTAGGGGACAGGAAAACTATGGCTACACCTTC.

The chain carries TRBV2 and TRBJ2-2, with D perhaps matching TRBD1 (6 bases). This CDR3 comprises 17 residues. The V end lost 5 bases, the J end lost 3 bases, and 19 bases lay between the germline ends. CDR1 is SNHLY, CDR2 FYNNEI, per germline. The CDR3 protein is CASSSIRGEGHTGELFF. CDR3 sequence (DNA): TGTGCCAGCAGTTCAATCAGGGGCGAGGGCCACACCGGGGAGCTGTTTTTT.

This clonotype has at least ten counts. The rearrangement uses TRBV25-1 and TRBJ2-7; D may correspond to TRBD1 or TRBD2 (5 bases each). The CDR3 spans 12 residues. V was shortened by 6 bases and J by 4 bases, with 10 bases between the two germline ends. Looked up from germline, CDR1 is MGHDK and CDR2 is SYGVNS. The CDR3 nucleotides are TGTGCCAGCAGGGGACGGTTATACGAGCAGTACTTC. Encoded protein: CASRGRLYEQYF.

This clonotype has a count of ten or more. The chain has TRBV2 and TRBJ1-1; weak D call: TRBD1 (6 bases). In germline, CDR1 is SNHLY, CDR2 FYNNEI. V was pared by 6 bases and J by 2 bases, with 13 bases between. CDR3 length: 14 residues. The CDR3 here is CASRIQGINTEAFF. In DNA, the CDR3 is TGTGCCAGCAGGATACAGGGAATCAACACTGAAGCTTTCTTT.

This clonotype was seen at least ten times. Here the CDR3 DNA reads TGCAGCGTTGAAGATCCTGGTGGGATGGGTCGCGAGCAGTACTTC. Residues: CSVEDPGGMGREQYF. V usage is TRBV29-1 and J usage is TRBJ2-7; D call uncertain. This CDR3 comprises 15 residues. Germline assignment: CDR1 SQVTM and CDR2 ANQGSEA. V lost 0 bases to trimming and J lost 6 bases, with 18 bases between them.

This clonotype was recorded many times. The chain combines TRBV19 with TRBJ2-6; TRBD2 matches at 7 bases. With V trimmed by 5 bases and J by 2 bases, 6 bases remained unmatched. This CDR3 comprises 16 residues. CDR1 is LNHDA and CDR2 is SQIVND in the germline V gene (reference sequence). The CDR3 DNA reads TGTGCCAGTAGTGGGGGGGTAGCCGCTGGGGCCAACGTCCTGACTTTC. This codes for CASSGGVAAGANVLTF.

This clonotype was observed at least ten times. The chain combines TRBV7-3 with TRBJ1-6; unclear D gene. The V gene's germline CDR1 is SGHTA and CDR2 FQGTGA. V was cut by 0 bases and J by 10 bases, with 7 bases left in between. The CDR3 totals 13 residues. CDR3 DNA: TGTGCCAGCAGCTTAACAGGAAAGTCACCCCTCCACTTT. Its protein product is CASSLTGKSPLHF.

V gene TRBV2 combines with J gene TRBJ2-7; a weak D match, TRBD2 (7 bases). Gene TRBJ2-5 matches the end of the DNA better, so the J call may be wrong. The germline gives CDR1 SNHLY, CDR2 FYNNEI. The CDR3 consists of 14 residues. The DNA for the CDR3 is TGTGCCAGCAGCTTGGTTGGGGGGGCAGAGACCCAGTACTTC. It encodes CASSLVGGAETQYF.

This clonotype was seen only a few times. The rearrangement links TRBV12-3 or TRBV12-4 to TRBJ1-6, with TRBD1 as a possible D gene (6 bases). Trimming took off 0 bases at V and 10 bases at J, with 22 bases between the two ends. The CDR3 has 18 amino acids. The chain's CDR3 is CASSLAGTIQGRKSPLHF. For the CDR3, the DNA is TGTGCCAGCAGTTTAGCGGGGACGATACAGGGAAGGAAATCACCCCTCCACTTT.

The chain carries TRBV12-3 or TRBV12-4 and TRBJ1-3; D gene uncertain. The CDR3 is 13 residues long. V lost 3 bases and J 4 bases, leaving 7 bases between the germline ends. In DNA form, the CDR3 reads TGTGCCAGCAGTTTTTCAGCCGGAAACACCATATATTTT. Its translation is CASSFSAGNTIYF.

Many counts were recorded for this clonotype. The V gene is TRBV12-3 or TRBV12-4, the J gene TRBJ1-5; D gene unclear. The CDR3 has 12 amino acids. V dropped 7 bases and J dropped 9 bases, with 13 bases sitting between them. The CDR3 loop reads CASTPGLGPQHF. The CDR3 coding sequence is TGTGCCAGCACCCCTGGCTTAGGGCCCCAGCATTTT.